The 20 T cell receptor beta chains presented below share a single source sample, sequenced in a study of identical twins. TCRdb itself ran the 5' RACE reads through MiXCR, one entry per CDR3 protein. The sample consists of hundreds of thousands of distinct CDR3 sequences, 5.5% to 6.5% of them appearing once. Sample: naive T cells sorted from blood. The receptors here all came from a man in his late teens or twenties in good health.

This clonotype showed up just a few times. The V gene is TRBV15, the J gene TRBJ2-7; 14 bases agree with TRBD2. Per the germline V gene, CDR1 is LNHNV and CDR2 is YYDKDF (reference sequence). After removal of 2 bases from V and 4 bases from J, the junction contained 1 base not matched to a gene. The CDR3 totals 15 residues. In DNA form, the CDR3 reads TGTGCCACCAGCAGAAGGACTAGCGGGAGGTACGAGCAGTACTTC. It yields the protein CATSRRTSGRYEQYF.

This clonotype has more than one count but fewer than ten. The V gene is TRBV6-2 or TRBV6-3, the J gene TRBJ2-5, with 8 bases that match TRBD2. The CDR3 has 15 residues. Trimming at V came to 2 bases and at J to 7 bases, leaving 9 bases not matched to a gene. Per the germline V gene, CDR1 is MNHEY and CDR2 is SVGEGT. The CDR3 coding sequence is TGTGCCAGCAGTTACCCTAGCGGGCCTAGGGGGACCCAGTACTTC. Its protein product is CASSYPSGPRGTQYF.

This chain connects TRBV27 to TRBJ2-7; 10 bases agree with TRBD1. Germline lookup yields CDR1 MNHEY and CDR2 SMNVEV (reference sequence). The CDR3 loop spans 15 amino acids. Trimming at V came to 5 bases and at J to 2 bases, leaving 6 bases not matched to a gene. CDR3 region: CASSARQGATYEQYV. CDR3 bases: TGTGCCAGCAGTGCGCGACAGGGGGCTACCTACGAGCAGTACGTC.

The rearrangement joins TRBV9 to TRBJ1-3; 10 bases are a match to TRBD1. The germline CDR1 and CDR2 sequences are SGDLS and YYNGEE. The length of the CDR3 is 18 residues. The J segment lost 1 base and the V segment lost 4 bases, leaving 11 bases of the junction unmatched. The CDR3 region has the DNA TGTGCCAGCAGCCCCCACCTCCGGACAGGGGGTTCTGGAAACACCATATATTTT. Translating gives CASSPHLRTGGSGNTIYF.

The rearrangement joins TRBV30 to TRBJ2-7, with D possibly being TRBD2 (6 bases). V was shortened by 8 bases and J by 2 bases, with 10 bases between the two germline ends. CDR3 size: 11 residues. CDR1 and CDR2 (germline): GTSNPN, SVGIG (reference sequence). The CDR3 DNA reads TGTGCCGGCGGGGTTACCTACGAGCAGTACTTC. Translated: CAGGVTYEQYF.

This chain connects TRBV24-1 to TRBJ2-7; 9 positions agree with TRBD2. The germline CDR1 and CDR2 sequences are KGHDR and SFDVKD. The CDR3 extends over 15 amino acids. With V trimmed by 6 bases and J by 2 bases, 7 bases remained unmatched. CDR3 residues: CATSPHGGRAYEQYF. CDR3 nucleotide sequence: TGTGCCACCAGTCCGCACGGCGGGAGGGCCTACGAGCAGTACTTC.

The genes are TRBV24-1 and TRBJ2-7; the D gene is possibly TRBD1 (6 bases). In germline, CDR1 is KGHDR, CDR2 SFDVKD. The CDR3 length is 15 residues. Trimming cost V 4 bases and J 2 bases, with 14 bases left between them. DNA of the CDR3: TGTGCCACCAGTGACTCTACAGGGATCGCCTACGAGCAGTACTTC. Its protein product is CATSDSTGIAYEQYF.

This chain joins TRBV20-1 and TRBJ1-1; a possible D gene is TRBD1 (6 bases). Trimming took off 2 bases at V and 0 bases at J, with 10 bases between the two ends. The CDR3 sequence is 14 residues long. Germline CDR1 DFQATT, CDR2 SNEGSKA (reference sequence). CDR3: CSARYGQMNTEAFF. CDR3 in DNA: TGCAGTGCTAGATACGGACAGATGAACACTGAAGCTTTCTTT.

This clonotype was detected ten times or more. V is TRBV15 and J is TRBJ2-1; D call uncertain. The CDR3 loop spans 14 amino acids. V was pared by 0 bases and J by 3 bases, with 6 bases between. The germline V gene has CDR1 LNHNV and CDR2 YYDKDF (reference sequence). In DNA, the CDR3 is TGTGCCACCAGCAGAGATTCTGACTACAATGAGCAGTTCTTC. Amino acid sequence: CATSRDSDYNEQFF.

This clonotype was recorded at least ten times. The chain is built from TRBV24-1 and TRBJ2-1; D perhaps matches TRBD2 (6 bases). The germline V and J ends were trimmed by 1 base and 10 bases, with 10 bases remaining between them. Germline-derived CDR1 and CDR2 are KGHDR and SFDVKD. The CDR3 contains 13 residues. CDR3 region: CATSDFPSAEQFF. For the CDR3, the DNA is TGTGCCACCAGTGATTTCCCTAGCGCCGAGCAGTTCTTC.

This clonotype was counted at least ten times. The chain recombines TRBV7-6 with TRBJ2-3; D is unresolved. V lost 3 bases and J lost 6, with 10 bases in between. The CDR3 has 13 residues. CDR1 SGHVS and CDR2 FNYEAQ come from the germline V gene. The CDR3 here is CASSFGYVDTQYF. DNA of the CDR3: TGTGCCAGCAGCTTTGGCTATGTGGATACGCAGTATTTT.

This clonotype was seen more than once but under ten times. For the CDR3, the DNA is TGTGCCAGCAGCCCAGGTCGGGGGATGGCTGGAAACACCATATATTTT. Translating gives CASSPGRGMAGNTIYF. V is TRBV7-8 and J is TRBJ1-3, with a tentative D call TRBD1 (5 bases). The germline gives CDR1 SGHVS, CDR2 FQNEAQ. V was trimmed by 5 bases and J by 2 bases, leaving 16 bases between them. The CDR3 has 16 amino acids.

In its sample, this clonotype was seen many times. This chain's CDR3 is CASSLRGQGGPNEQFF. The CDR3 region has the DNA TGCGCCAGCAGCTTGAGGGGCCAGGGGGGACCAAATGAGCAGTTCTTC. The rearrangement joins TRBV5-1 to TRBJ2-1; a weak D match, TRBD1 (7 bases). The CDR3 runs to 16 residues. V was clipped by 1 base and J by 7 bases, with 18 bases between them. Looked up from germline, CDR1 is SGHRS and CDR2 is YFSETQ.

This clonotype was observed many times. The V and J genes are TRBV29-1 and TRBJ1-1; D is undetermined. The CDR3 has 11 amino acids. Trimming left V 5 bases short and J 2 bases short, with 6 bases between. Germline V gene data show CDR1 as SQVTM and CDR2 as ANQGSEA. The DNA for the CDR3 is TGCAGCGTTAACGGTAACACTGAAGCTTTCTTT. It encodes CSVNGNTEAFF.

The chain combines TRBV12-3 or TRBV12-4 with TRBJ1-2; TRBD1 is a possible D gene (5 bases). There are 14 residues in the CDR3. Trimming shortened V by 5 bases and J by 4 bases, and 14 bases separated the two germline ends. CDR3 protein: CASSPMDKIYGYTF. For the CDR3, the DNA is TGTGCCAGCAGTCCCATGGACAAGATCTATGGCTACACCTTC.

Only a few counts were recorded for this clonotype. V gene TRBV6-5 combines with J gene TRBJ2-1, with 11 bases aligning to TRBD2. CDR1 and CDR2 (germline): MNHEY, SVGAGI. Losses at the gene ends were 2 bases for V and 8 bases for J; bases not matched to a gene: 11. The length of the CDR3 is 17 residues. The CDR3 nucleotides read TGTGCCAGCAGTTACAGCACAACTAGCGGGAGAGGGGATGAGCAGTTCTTC. Residues: CASSYSTTSGRGDEQFF.

This clonotype was seen at least ten times. The rearrangement joins TRBV12-3 or TRBV12-4 to TRBJ2-4, with 7 bases that match TRBD2. The CDR3 is 15 residues long. Trimming removed 6 bases from V and 0 bases from J; junction bases left unmatched: 5. In nucleotides, the CDR3 is TGTGCCAGCAGGGCCAGCGGGGCAGCCAAAAACATTCAGTACTTC. The encoded protein is CASRASGAAKNIQYF.

In its sample, this clonotype was seen once. At one end, the junction sequence differs from germline, possibly due to a read error. The gene calls are TRBV6-6 and TRBJ2-7, with D perhaps TRBD2 (6 bases). This CDR3 is built from 12 residues. The V gene's germline CDR1 is MNHNY and CDR2 SVGAGI (reference sequence). CDR3 in amino acids: CASSYGGYEQCF. The CDR3 nucleotides read TGTGCCAGCAGTTACGGAGGGTACGAGCAGTGCTTC.

The chain combines TRBV7-8 with TRBJ2-1, with TRBD2 matching 10 bases. Trimming at V came to 5 bases and at J to 7 bases, leaving 8 bases not matched to a gene. Per germline, CDR1 SGHVS and CDR2 FQNEAQ. The CDR3 sequence is 15 residues long. As DNA, the CDR3 is TGTGCCAGCAGCATCGCTAGCGGGAGTTGGAATGAGCAGTTCTTC. It is translated as CASSIASGSWNEQFF.

This clonotype has more than one count but fewer than ten. The CDR3 loop is CASSQLGWETGELFF. The DNA of the CDR3 is TGTGCCAGCAGCCAACTCGGTTGGGAGACCGGGGAGCTGTTTTTT. V and J are TRBV3-1 and TRBJ2-2; perhaps TRBD2 as D (5 bases). This CDR3 region has 15 residues. The germline V and J ends were trimmed by 2 bases and 5 bases, with 12 bases remaining between them. In germline, CDR1 is LGHDT, CDR2 YNNKEL (reference sequence).